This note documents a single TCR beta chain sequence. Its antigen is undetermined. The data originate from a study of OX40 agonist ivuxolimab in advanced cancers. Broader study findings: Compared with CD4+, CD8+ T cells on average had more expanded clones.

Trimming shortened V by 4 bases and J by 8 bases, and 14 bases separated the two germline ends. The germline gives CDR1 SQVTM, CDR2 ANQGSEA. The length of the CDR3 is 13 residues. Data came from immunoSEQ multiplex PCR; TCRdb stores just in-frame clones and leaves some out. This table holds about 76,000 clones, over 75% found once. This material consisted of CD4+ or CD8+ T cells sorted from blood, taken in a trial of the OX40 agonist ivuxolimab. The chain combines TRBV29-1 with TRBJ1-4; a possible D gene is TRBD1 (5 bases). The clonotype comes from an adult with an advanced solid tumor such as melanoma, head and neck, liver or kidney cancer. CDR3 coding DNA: TGCAGCGTTGTCCCGCCTTGGGGCGAAAAACTGTTTTTT. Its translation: CSVVPPWGEKLFF.